The present TCR beta chain was sequenced within a study of blood T cell repertoires in COVID-19. This clone has ten or more counts. Data came from immunoSEQ multiplex PCR; TCRdb stores just in-frame clones and leaves some out. The sample lists 200,000 to 250,000 clones, around 83% occurring once. The source is a man aged 45-60 years who had recovered from COVID-19. Source material: peripheral blood.

CDR3 in DNA: TGTGCCAGCAGTTCCGACAGGGGTAAGAAGCAGTACTTC. This codes for CASSSDRGKKQYF. The chain couples TRBV27 to TRBJ2-7, with TRBD1 matching 8 bases. After removal of 4 bases from V and 8 bases from J, the junction contained 7 bases not matched to a gene. The CDR3 loop spans 13 amino acids. Germline V gene sequence: CDR1 MNHEY, CDR2 SMNVEV (reference sequence).